These 29 T cell receptor beta chains share one sample of origin, sequenced in a study of T-cell reconstitution after alpha-beta-depleted transplantation in children. As it was prepared, the TCRbeta library received unique molecular identifiers. MiXCR, run by TCRdb on the PCR reads, gives a single entry per CDR3 protein. The data contain 450,000 to 600,000 distinct CDR3 sequences, around 13% of them singletons. Specimen: PBMCs, mostly from graft donor cells, collected 360 days after TCRalphabeta/CD19-depleted stem cell transplant. Receptor source: a male patient younger than 18 who had a stem cell transplant for acute myeloid leukemia, so the T cells may come from the graft donor.

This clonotype was seen ten or more times. The V and J genes are TRBV5-6 and TRBJ2-1; the D is unclear. Germline V gene sequence: CDR1 SGHDT, CDR2 YYEEEE. The CDR3 covers 20 residues. Trimming took 0 bases from V and 4 from J, leaving 26 bases between them. CDR3 DNA sequence: TGTGCCAGCAGCTTGGAATTGACGGCTCAACGGACCGTTATTTACAATGAGCAGTTCTTC. Translating it yields CASSLELTAQRTVIYNEQFF.

This clonotype has just a few counts. CDR3 sequence (DNA): TGCAGCGTTGGGGCCTGGGACAGGGGGCGGACCGGGGAGCTGTTTTTT. Its protein product is CSVGAWDRGRTGELFF. The genes are TRBV29-1 and TRBJ2-2; 12 nucleotides line up with TRBD1. The CDR3 runs 16 residues. CDR1 is SQVTM and CDR2 is ANQGSEA in the germline V gene. V lost 4 bases and J lost 5; bases outside the gene matches: 8.

The V gene is TRBV11-2, the J gene TRBJ2-7; 8 bases are shared with TRBD2. V lost 2 bases, J lost 5 bases, and 17 bases stayed unmatched. From germline, CDR1 is SGHAT and CDR2 FQNNGV. The CDR3 is 18 residues long. CDR3 bases: TGTGCCAGCAGCTTATCCCCGTTATTGCGGGAGGACCCCCACGAGCAGTACTTC. Protein: CASSLSPLLREDPHEQYF.

The V and J genes are TRBV25-1 and TRBJ2-7; D might be TRBD1 or TRBD2, each matching 7 bases. The length of the CDR3 is 14 residues. The V end lost 6 bases, the J end lost 4 bases, and 16 bases lay between the germline ends. Germline values: CDR1 MGHDK, CDR2 SYGVNS. This CDR3 reads CASRLDREGYEQYF. CDR3 sequence (DNA): TGTGCCAGCAGATTAGACAGGGAGGGTTACGAGCAGTACTTC.

This clonotype was recorded a few times. V usage is TRBV9 and J usage is TRBJ2-6; D call uncertain. The V and J ends lost 4 bases and 0 bases respectively, with 11 bases between them. The CDR3 extends over 16 amino acids. CDR1 and CDR2 (germline): SGDLS, YYNGEE. The CDR3: CASSPGRISGANVLTF. The CDR3 DNA sequence: TGTGCCAGCAGCCCTGGACGCATCTCTGGGGCCAACGTCCTGACTTTC. The whole variable domain, remainder taken from reference TRBV9 and TRBJ2-6, is DSGVTQTPKHLITATGQRVTLRCSPRSGDLSVYWYQQSLDQGLQFLIQYYNGEERAKGNILERFSAQQFPDLHSELNLSSLELGDSALYFCASSPGRISGANVLTFGAGSRLTVL.

This clonotype turned up a few times. The rearrangement joins TRBV29-1 to TRBJ2-5; weak D call: TRBD1 (6 bases). The CDR3 loop spans 18 amino acids. CDR1 and CDR2 (germline): SQVTM, ANQGSEA. The ends were cut back, 0 bases at V and 5 bases at J, with 25 bases in the middle. CDR3 amino acids: CSVEDQRVVTGTSETQYF. CDR3 DNA: TGCAGCGTTGAAGATCAAAGAGTGGTGACAGGTACATCGGAGACCCAGTACTTC.

V is TRBV28 and J is TRBJ1-1, with 9 bases aligning to TRBD1. This CDR3 spans 14 amino acids. Trimming cost V 5 bases and J 6 bases; bases outside gene matches: 7. Looked up from germline, CDR1 is MDHEN and CDR2 is SYDVKM. CDR3 sequence (DNA): TGTGCCAGCAGTATCCGACAGGGGGTAGCTGAAGCTTTCTTT. As protein: CASSIRQGVAEAFF. Complete variable domain (other parts from reference TRBV28 and TRBJ1-1): DVKVTQSSRYLVKRTGEKVFLECVQDMDHENMFWYRQDPGLGLRLIYFSYDVKMKEKGDIPEGYSVSREKKERFSLILESASTNQTSMYLCASSIRQGVAEAFFGQGTRLTVV.

This clonotype was observed a few times. The chain uses TRBV12-3 or TRBV12-4 and TRBJ2-3; D remains unclear. The CDR3 runs 14 residues. Trimming took off 8 bases at V and 0 bases at J, with 12 bases between the two ends. The chain's CDR3 is CASGYSSSTDTQYF. Written as DNA, the CDR3 is TGTGCCAGCGGGTACTCCTCTAGCACAGATACGCAGTATTTT.

The chain uses TRBV5-1 and TRBJ1-1; D is unclear. CDR1 SGHRS and CDR2 YFSETQ come from the germline V gene. Trimming pared 0 bases from V and 1 base from J, leaving 4 bases between. The CDR3 contains 13 residues. CDR3 region: CASSLATNTEAFF. CDR3 sequence (DNA): TGCGCCAGCAGCTTGGCCACGAACACTGAAGCTTTCTTT. The full variable domain, completed using reference TRBV5-1 and TRBJ1-1, is KAGVTQTPRYLIKTRGQQVTLSCSPISGHRSVSWYQQTPGQGLQFLFEYFSETQRNKGNFPGRFSGRQFSNSRSEMNVSTLELGDSALYLCASSLATNTEAFFGQGTRLTVV.

This clonotype was seen repeatedly, ten times or more. The chain combines TRBV20-1 with TRBJ2-7; D possibly uses TRBD1 or TRBD2 (5 bases each). This CDR3 spans 13 amino acids. Germline CDR1 is DFQATT and CDR2 is SNEGSKA (reference sequence). V lost 6 bases and J 3 bases, leaving 15 bases between the germline ends. This CDR3 is CSANLGTVYEQYF. The DNA of the CDR3 is TGCAGTGCAAACCTAGGGACCGTCTACGAGCAGTACTTC.

This chain links TRBV7-2 with TRBJ2-7, with TRBD2 matching 9 bases. V lost 1 base, J lost 4 bases, and 5 bases stayed unmatched. In germline, CDR1 is SGHTA, CDR2 FQGNSA. The length of the CDR3 is 15 residues. The DNA of the CDR3 is TGTGCCAGCAGCTTAGTATGGCGGGGGGGGTACGAGCAGTACTTC. Encoded protein: CASSLVWRGGYEQYF.

This clonotype showed up just a few times. V is TRBV7-2 and J is TRBJ1-4; D not certain. V dropped 6 bases and J dropped 2 bases, with 13 bases sitting between them. Looked up from germline, CDR1 is SGHTA and CDR2 is FQGNSA. This CDR3 is 15 amino acids long. The CDR3 nucleotides read TGTGCCAGCAGTCTTGACGGTACGACTAATGAAAAACTGTTTTTT. Its translation: CASSLDGTTNEKLFF.

This chain connects TRBV4-2 to TRBJ2-1; D remains ambiguous. Germline V gene sequence: CDR1 LGHNA, CDR2 YNFKEQ. V lost 0 bases and J 12 bases, leaving 9 bases between the germline ends. The CDR3 runs to 12 residues. The CDR3 DNA reads as TGTGCCAGCAGCCAAGATATGAGTTTGCAGTTCTTC. This gives the protein CASSQDMSLQFF.

V gene TRBV9 combines with J gene TRBJ2-6, with D unresolved. Germline values: CDR1 SGDLS, CDR2 YYNGEE. Trimming pared 2 bases from V and 0 bases from J, leaving 18 bases between. The CDR3 is made up of 19 amino acids. The CDR3 DNA is TGTGCCAGCAGCGTCACAACGGCTATAAGACGCTCTGGGGCCAACGTCCTGACTTTC. Residues: CASSVTTAIRRSGANVLTF.

The rearrangement joins TRBV6-5 to TRBJ2-5; 14 nucleotides agree with TRBD2. From germline, CDR1 is MNHEY and CDR2 SVGAGI. The trim removed 2 bases at V and 6 bases at J, leaving 8 bases unmatched. The CDR3 consists of 17 residues. DNA for the CDR3: TGTGCCAGCAGTTACCCCGGGACTAGCGGGAGTAAGAAGACCCAGTACTTC. Its protein is CASSYPGTSGSKKTQYF.

This chain uses TRBV30 with TRBJ2-4, with D uncertain. The CDR3 has 10 residues. Per the germline V gene, CDR1 is GTSNPN and CDR2 is SVGIG (reference sequence). Trimming took 5 bases from V and 10 from J, leaving 9 bases between them. This CDR3 is CAWGIGIQYF. The CDR3 DNA reads as TGTGCCTGGGGGATAGGAATTCAGTACTTC.

This clonotype showed up many times. CDR3 residues: CATSPRVTGELFF. The CDR3 bases are TGTGCCACCAGCCCCAGGGTCACCGGGGAGCTGTTTTTT. The V call is TRBV15, the J call TRBJ2-2; D perhaps matches TRBD1 (5 bases). Trimming left V 5 bases short and J 4 bases short, with 8 bases between. Germline lookup yields CDR1 LNHNV and CDR2 YYDKDF (reference sequence). The CDR3 contains 13 residues.

The rearrangement joins TRBV28 to TRBJ2-7, with 8 bases aligning to TRBD2. This CDR3 has 16 residues. Germline assignment: CDR1 MDHEN and CDR2 SYDVKM. Trimming at V came to 10 bases and at J to 4 bases, leaving 18 bases not matched to a gene. The chain's CDR3 is CATEPATGLALYEQYF. CDR3 DNA sequence: TGTGCCACCGAACCAGCGACCGGACTAGCCTTATACGAGCAGTACTTC. Together with reference TRBV28 and TRBJ2-7, the CDR3 gives the full variable domain: DVKVTQSSRYLVKRTGEKVFLECVQDMDHENMFWYRQDPGLGLRLIYFSYDVKMKEKGDIPEGYSVSREKKERFSLILESASTNQTSMYLCATEPATGLALYEQYFGPGTRLTVT.

Comment on this clonotype: This may come from a read error, since a much larger clone is one base off. V is TRBV7-2 and J is TRBJ2-1, with 9 bases lining up with TRBD2. This CDR3 has 15 amino acids. Germline V gives CDR1 SGHTA, CDR2 FQGNSA. The CDR3 DNA is TGTGCCAGCAGCTCCTCTAGCGGGATAGACAATGAGCAGTTGTTC. It encodes CASSSSSGIDNEQLF.

This clonotype was recorded at least ten times. J is TRBJ2-4 and V is TRBV9; 10 bases are shared with TRBD2. V lost 4 bases, J lost 6 bases, and 4 bases stayed unmatched. This CDR3 has 14 residues. Germline values: CDR1 SGDLS, CDR2 YYNGEE. The CDR3 is CASSSRTSGNIQYF. The DNA for the CDR3 is TGTGCCAGCAGCTCTCGGACTAGCGGAAACATTCAGTACTTC.

The chain couples TRBV7-2 to TRBJ1-4, with D maybe TRBD1 (5 bases). V lost 1 base and J lost 3, with 9 bases in between. The CDR3 is made up of 15 amino acids. Per the germline V gene, CDR1 is SGHTA and CDR2 is FQGNSA. CDR3 sequence (DNA): TGTGCCAGCAGCTTAGGTGGGACGGCTAATGAAAAACTGTTTTTT. It codes for CASSLGGTANEKLFF. Supplemented by reference TRBV7-2 and TRBJ1-4, the full variable domain reads GAGVSQSPSNKVTEKGKDVELRCDPISGHTALYWYRQSLGQGLEFLIYFQGNSAPDKSGLPSDRFSAERTGGSVSTLTIQRTQQEDSAVYLCASSLGGTANEKLFFGSGTQLSVL.

The chain has TRBV4-3 and TRBJ2-2; the D is unclear. V was cut by 5 bases and J by 0 bases, with 10 bases left in between. Germline CDR1 and CDR2: LGHNA and YSLEER. This CDR3 is 15 amino acids long. The CDR3 coding sequence is TGCGCCAGCAGCTTTACTACCACGAACACCGGGGAGCTGTTTTTT. Protein: CASSFTTTNTGELFF.

There are many counts of this clonotype. The J gene is TRBJ2-7, the V gene TRBV20-1; TRBD2 matches at 13 bases. Trimming removed 5 bases from V and 7 bases from J; junction bases left unmatched: 5. The CDR3 consists of 13 residues. Germline values: CDR1 DFQATT, CDR2 SNEGSKA (reference sequence). Here the CDR3 reads CSAGGLAGQEQYF. DNA of the CDR3: TGCAGTGCTGGGGGACTAGCGGGACAAGAGCAGTACTTC.

This clonotype has at least ten counts. The chain has TRBV29-1 and TRBJ2-1, with D perhaps being TRBD1 or TRBD2 (5 bases each). The CDR3 totals 15 residues. Per germline, CDR1 SQVTM and CDR2 ANQGSEA. V lost 2 bases, J lost 6 bases, and 17 bases lay in between. The chain's CDR3 is CSVERGPHRINEQFF. The DNA of the CDR3 is TGCAGCGTTGAAAGGGGACCCCACAGAATCAATGAGCAGTTCTTC.

This clonotype was counted many times. The chain joins TRBV29-1 to TRBJ2-2, with TRBD2 matching 12 bases. Trimming at V came to 5 bases and at J to 0 bases, leaving 10 bases not matched to a gene. Germline CDR1 and CDR2: SQVTM and ANQGSEA. The CDR3 loop spans 18 amino acids. CDR3 DNA: TGCAGCGTTACTGGACTAGCGGGATTTTCCGCGAACACCGGGGAGCTGTTTTTT. This codes for CSVTGLAGFSANTGELFF.

This clonotype appeared a few times. The chain combines TRBV21-1 with TRBJ1-1. TRBV21-1 is given as a pseudogene. The CDR3 runs to 15 residues. The DNA for the CDR3 is TGTGCCAGCAGCAAAGGTCCAGAGATGAACACTGAAGCTTTCTTT. Translated: CASSKGPEMNTEAFF.

This clonotype was detected a few times. The chain employs TRBV2 and TRBJ2-3, with TRBD1 as a possible D gene (6 bases). V was shortened by 5 bases and J by 4 bases, with 10 bases between the two germline ends. Germline CDR1 and CDR2: SNHLY and FYNNEI. The CDR3 contains 13 residues. The CDR3 sequence: CASSTGIPDTQYF. In nucleotides, the CDR3 is TGTGCCAGCAGTACAGGGATCCCAGATACGCAGTATTTT.

This clonotype was seen repeatedly, ten times or more. The V gene is TRBV5-1, the J gene TRBJ2-2; 7 bases map to TRBD2. The CDR3 is 15 residues long. The V segment lost 1 base and the J segment 5 bases; nucleotides outside the gene matches: 5. Looked up from germline, CDR1 is SGHRS and CDR2 is YFSETQ. The CDR3 region is CASSLKSGNTGELFF. CDR3 DNA: TGCGCCAGCAGCTTGAAAAGCGGGAATACCGGGGAGCTGTTTTTT.

In this sample, this clonotype turned up once. This chain joins TRBV20-1 and TRBJ2-7, with 10 nucleotides matching TRBD2. Germline V gene lookup returns CDR1 DFQATT and CDR2 SNEGSKA (reference sequence). There are 15 residues in the CDR3. Trimming removed 3 bases from V and 3 bases from J; junction bases left unmatched: 8. CDR3 sequence reads: CSARATSGPLYEQYF. The CDR3 coding sequence is TGCAGTGCTAGGGCGACTAGCGGGCCCCTCTACGAGCAGTACTTC.